The sequence of this T cell receptor beta chain was determined in a study of blood T cells in healthy people across ages. Findings of the study overall: Unsorted PBMC material precluded a definitive naive versus antigen-experienced comparison. It was found that TCR beta diversity correlated strongly with the percentage of naive T cells.

It was with a sample-barcoded 5' primer and a J-beta primer mix that a second PCR of about 7 to 12 cycles was run. TCRdb reprocessed the 5' RACE reads with MiXCR, giving one entry per CDR3 protein. The table includes about 1,600,000 distinct CDR3 sequences, roughly 40% detected once. Germline CDR1 reads DFQATT; CDR2 reads SNEGSKA (reference sequence). V lost 3 bases and J lost 9, with 12 bases in between. The CDR3 spans 12 residues. Drawing of peripheral blood yielded about 10 milliliters from each donor. The extraction recovered at least 5.5 micrograms of total RNA per sample. Turning to this clonotype: Its antigen is unknown.

The sequencing input was blood. The rearrangement joins TRBV20-1 to TRBJ2-1; D perhaps matches TRBD2 (5 bases). This TCR derives from a woman under 30 in good health. CDR3: CSARASTREQFF. The CDR3 coding sequence is TGCAGTGCTAGGGCTAGCACCCGTGAGCAGTTCTTC.